Sequencing of this T cell receptor (beta chain) was carried out in a study of shared clonotypes between healthy human individuals. As regards this clone: What it recognizes is unknown.

Naive-designated CD8 cells lacked CD45RO, were positively enriched for CCR7, and omitted terminally differentiated effector memory CD45RA+ cells. The study enrolled healthy HIV-negative adults without recent acute infections or vaccinations as donors. Donors were Caucasian adults residing in Nashville, Tennessee, USA. Per germline, CDR1 ENHRY and CDR2 SYGVKD. Trimming pared 2 bases from V and 5 bases from J, leaving 9 bases between. The CDR3 is 13 amino acids. Profiled with immunoSEQ multiplex PCR; TCRdb holds only in-frame clones, not every one. The sample lists about 2.1 million clones, 85% to 95% occurring once. General observations from the study: Among non-shared clonotypes, generation probabilities were lower than among those shared by all four donors. Naive CD4 clonotypes were shared across a handful of donors at roughly 4.6%.

Material: naive CD8+ T cells from PBMCs. The receptor's source is a man younger than 35 in good health. Some clones in this sample may be carry-over from other donors' samples. This chain links TRBV10-3 with TRBJ1-2; D remains unclear. The chain's CDR3 is CAISEAEMYGYTF. CDR3 nucleotide sequence: TGTGCCATCAGTGAGGCAGAAATGTATGGCTACACCTTC.